This passage covers 10 T cell receptor beta chains from one sample sequenced in a study of identical twins (dated by TCRdb to the mid-2010s). The library relied on 5' RACE. The data were produced on an Illumina HiSeq 2000. TCRdb cleaned the public reads at Q25 with fastp, built clones with MiXCR and kept in-frame beta chains. When rows share a CDR3 protein, they turn into one entry using the most common DNA and genes. This sample holds more than 400,000 distinct CDR3 sequences; roughly 15% were observed only once. The ten largest clones add up to around 0.48% of the sample. The same data also contributed to another study, on yellow fever vaccine responses in identical twins.

The sample consisted of CD4+ T cells sorted from blood. The receptors derive from a young woman in good health.

The rearrangement joins TRBV12-3 or TRBV12-4 to TRBJ2-7, with D unclear. The CDR3 contains 14 residues. Trimming left V 0 bases short and J 0 bases short, with 6 bases between. The CDR3 sequence: CASSLARSSYEQYF. The CDR3 region has the DNA TGTGCCAGCAGTTTAGCACGGAGCTCCTACGAGCAGTACTTC.

This clonotype was seen a handful of times. The chain links TRBV5-1 to TRBJ2-5, with 7 bases lining up with TRBD1. This CDR3 spans 14 amino acids. The V segment lost 4 bases and the J segment 1 base; nucleotides outside the gene matches: 4. Germline V gene sequence: CDR1 SGHRS, CDR2 YFSETQ. As DNA, the CDR3 is TGCGCCAGCAGCCAAGGACAGGTCCAAGAGACCCAGTACTTC. This sequence encodes CASSQGQVQETQYF.

The chain joins TRBV6-1 to TRBJ1-1; 7 positions match TRBD1. The CDR3 extends over 15 amino acids. Germline loops: CDR1 MNHNS, CDR2 SASEGT. Trimming at V came to 6 bases and at J to 5 bases, leaving 12 bases not matched to a gene. CDR3: CASSRPGQFNTEAFF. The CDR3 DNA reads TGTGCCAGCAGCCGTCCGGGACAGTTTAATACTGAAGCTTTCTTT.

This clonotype appeared a few times. This rearrangement joins TRBV28 to TRBJ2-7; 12 bases are a match to TRBD1. The V and J ends lost 1 base and 5 bases, in that order; junction bases with no gene match: 3. The germline gives CDR1 MDHEN, CDR2 SYDVKM. The CDR3 is made up of 15 amino acids. CDR3 sequence reads: CASSLSGTGGNEQYV. In DNA form, the CDR3 reads TGTGCCAGCAGTTTATCCGGGACAGGGGGCAACGAGCAGTACGTC.

In its sample, this clonotype was seen a few times. The chain carries TRBV5-5 and TRBJ1-5, with D possibly matching TRBD1 (5 bases). Germline V gene data show CDR1 as SGHKS and CDR2 as YYEKEE (reference sequence). V lost 2 bases and J lost 6, with 15 bases in between. The CDR3 is 15 amino acids. CDR3 region: CASSFTGEAGQPQHF. The CDR3 DNA follows: TGTGCCAGCAGCTTCACGGGGGAGGCGGGTCAGCCCCAGCATTTT.

This CDR3 reads CSARSVLADLTLIQYF. The CDR3 DNA reads as TGCAGTGCTAGGTCTGTGTTGGCGGACCTTACCCTCATTCAGTACTTC. This chain connects TRBV20-1 to TRBJ2-4; D is ambiguous. The CDR3 runs 16 residues. Trimming cost V 3 bases and J 9 bases, with 24 bases left between them. The germline V gene encodes CDR1 DFQATT and CDR2 SNEGSKA (reference sequence).

This chain links TRBV7-9 with TRBJ2-1; 9 positions match TRBD2. This CDR3 has 16 residues. Germline assignment: CDR1 SEHNR and CDR2 FQNEAQ (reference sequence). The trim removed 2 bases at V and 5 bases at J, leaving 7 bases unmatched. The CDR3 nucleotides read TGTGCCAGCAGCTTATCGTCGGCGGGAGGGCACAATGAGCAGTTCTTC. Its translation is CASSLSSAGGHNEQFF.

The chain has TRBV9 and TRBJ1-4, with D hard to call. Germline loops: CDR1 SGDLS, CDR2 YYNGEE. Trimming pared 2 bases from V and 8 bases from J, leaving 16 bases between. The CDR3 contains 15 residues. In DNA form, the CDR3 reads TGTGCCAGCAGCGTTGGACTGAGAACGGAGGAAAAACTGTTTTTT. Amino acid sequence: CASSVGLRTEEKLFF.

This clonotype was picked up one time. The rearrangement joins TRBV9 to TRBJ2-7; a possible D gene is TRBD1 (6 bases). The germline gives CDR1 SGDLS, CDR2 YYNGEE. Trimming shortened V by 6 bases and J by 3 bases, and 16 bases separated the two germline ends. The CDR3 runs to 14 residues. The CDR3 is CASTFRDNHYEQYF. CDR3 DNA sequence: TGTGCCAGCACCTTCCGGGACAACCACTACGAGCAGTACTTC.

The V call is TRBV5-1, the J call TRBJ1-6; D gene uncertain. This CDR3 has 13 residues. Trimming pared 0 bases from V and 8 bases from J, leaving 6 bases between. Germline lookup yields CDR1 SGHRS and CDR2 YFSETQ. This CDR3 is CASSLVTDSPLHF. The CDR3 DNA reads TGCGCCAGCAGCTTGGTCACGGATTCACCCCTCCACTTT. Based on the CDR3 plus reference TRBV5-1 and TRBJ1-6, the full variable domain is KAGVTQTPRYLIKTRGQQVTLSCSPISGHRSVSWYQQTPGQGLQFLFEYFSETQRNKGNFPGRFSGRQFSNSRSEMNVSTLELGDSALYLCASSLVTDSPLHFGNGTRLTVT.